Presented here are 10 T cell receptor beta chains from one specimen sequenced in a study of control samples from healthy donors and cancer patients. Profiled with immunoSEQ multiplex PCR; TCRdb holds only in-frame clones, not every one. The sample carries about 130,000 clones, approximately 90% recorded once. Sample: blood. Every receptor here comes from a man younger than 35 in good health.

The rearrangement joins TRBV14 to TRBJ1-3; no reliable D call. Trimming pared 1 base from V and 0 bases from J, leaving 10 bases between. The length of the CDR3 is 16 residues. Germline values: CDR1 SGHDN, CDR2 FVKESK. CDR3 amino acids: CASSQVGSTSGNTIYF. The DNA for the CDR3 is TGTGCCAGCAGCCAAGTGGGTAGTACCTCTGGAAACACCATATATTTT. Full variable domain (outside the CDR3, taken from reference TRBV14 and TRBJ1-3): EAGVTQFPSHSVIEKGQTVTLRCDPISGHDNLYWYRRVMGKEIKFLLHFVKESKQDESGMPNNRFLAERTGGTYSTLKVQPAELEDSGVYFCASSQVGSTSGNTIYFGEGSWLTVV.

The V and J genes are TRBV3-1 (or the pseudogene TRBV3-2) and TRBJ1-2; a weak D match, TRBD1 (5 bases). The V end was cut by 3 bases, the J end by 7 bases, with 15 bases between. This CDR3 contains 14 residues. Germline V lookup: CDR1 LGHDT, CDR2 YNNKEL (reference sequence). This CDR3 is CASSQRTGWGGYTF. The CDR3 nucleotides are TGTGCCAGCAGCCAGCGAACAGGATGGGGTGGCTACACCTTC.

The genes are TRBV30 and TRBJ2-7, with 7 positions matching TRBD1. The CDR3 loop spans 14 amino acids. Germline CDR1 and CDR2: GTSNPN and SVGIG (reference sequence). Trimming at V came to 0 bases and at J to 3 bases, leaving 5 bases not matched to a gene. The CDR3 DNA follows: TGTGCCTGGAGTGTTAACAGGGGAATCTACGAGCAGTACTTC. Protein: CAWSVNRGIYEQYF.

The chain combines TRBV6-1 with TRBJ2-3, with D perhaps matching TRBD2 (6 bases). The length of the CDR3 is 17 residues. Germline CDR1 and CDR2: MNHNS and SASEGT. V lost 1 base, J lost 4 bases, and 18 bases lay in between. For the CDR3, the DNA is TGTGCCAGCAGTGAAGTGATTGGCGGGGAAGGGGCAGATACGCAGTATTTT. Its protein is CASSEVIGGEGADTQYF.

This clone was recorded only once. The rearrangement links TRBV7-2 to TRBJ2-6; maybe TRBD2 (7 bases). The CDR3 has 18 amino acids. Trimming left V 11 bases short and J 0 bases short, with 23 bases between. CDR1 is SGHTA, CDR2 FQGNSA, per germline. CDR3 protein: CARGAGAGDSSGANVLTF. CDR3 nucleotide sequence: TGTGCCCGGGGGGCTGGGGCGGGGGACTCCTCTGGGGCCAACGTCCTGACTTTC.

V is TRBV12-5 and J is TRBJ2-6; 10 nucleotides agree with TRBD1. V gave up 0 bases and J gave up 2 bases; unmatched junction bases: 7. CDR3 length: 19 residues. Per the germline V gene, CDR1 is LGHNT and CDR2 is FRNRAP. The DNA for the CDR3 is TGTGCTAGTGGTTTGGTACGGGGGACAGGGGTCACTGGGGCCAACGTCCTGACTTTC. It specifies CASGLVRGTGVTGANVLTF. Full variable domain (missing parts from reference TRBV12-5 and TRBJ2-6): DARVTQTPRHKVTEMGQEVTMRCQPILGHNTVFWYRQTMMQGLELLAYFRNRAPLDDSGMPKDRFSAEMPDATLATLKIQPSEPRDSAVYFCASGLVRGTGVTGANVLTFGAGSRLTVL.

CDR3 region: CASSSDRGLDEQFF. The CDR3, as DNA: TGTGCCAGCAGCTCGGACAGGGGATTGGATGAGCAGTTCTTC. This chain links TRBV7-8 with TRBJ2-1; 9 bases map to TRBD1. Per the germline V gene, CDR1 is SGHVS and CDR2 is FQNEAQ. The CDR3 contains 14 residues. Trimming took 4 bases from V and 8 from J; bases not matched to a gene: 6. Complete variable domain (other parts from reference TRBV7-8 and TRBJ2-1): GAGVSQSPRYKVAKRGQDVALRCDPISGHVSLFWYQQALGQGPEFLTYFQNEAQLDKSGLPSDRFFAERPEGSVSTLKIQRTQQEDSAVYLCASSSDRGLDEQFFGPGTRLTVL.

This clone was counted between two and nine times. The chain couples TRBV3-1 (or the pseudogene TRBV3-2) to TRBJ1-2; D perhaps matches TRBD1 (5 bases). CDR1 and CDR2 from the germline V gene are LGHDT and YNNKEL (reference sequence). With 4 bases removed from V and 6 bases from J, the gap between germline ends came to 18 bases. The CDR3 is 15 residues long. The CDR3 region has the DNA TGTGCCAGCAGCCGAAGAAGAGGGGAAGAGAATGGCTACACCTTC. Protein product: CASSRRRGEENGYTF.

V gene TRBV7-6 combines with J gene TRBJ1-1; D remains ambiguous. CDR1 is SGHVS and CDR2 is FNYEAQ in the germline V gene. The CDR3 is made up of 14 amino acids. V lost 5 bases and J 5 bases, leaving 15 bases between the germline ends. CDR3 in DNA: TGTGCCAGCAGCCCTGGAGGGTTTTTGACTGAAGCTTTCTTT. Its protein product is CASSPGGFLTEAFF.

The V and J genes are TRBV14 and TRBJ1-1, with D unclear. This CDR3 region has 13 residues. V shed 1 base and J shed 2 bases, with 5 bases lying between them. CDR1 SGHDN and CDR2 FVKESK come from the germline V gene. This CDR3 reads CASSQVSNTEAFF. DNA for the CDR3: TGTGCCAGCAGCCAAGTGTCTAACACTGAAGCTTTCTTT.